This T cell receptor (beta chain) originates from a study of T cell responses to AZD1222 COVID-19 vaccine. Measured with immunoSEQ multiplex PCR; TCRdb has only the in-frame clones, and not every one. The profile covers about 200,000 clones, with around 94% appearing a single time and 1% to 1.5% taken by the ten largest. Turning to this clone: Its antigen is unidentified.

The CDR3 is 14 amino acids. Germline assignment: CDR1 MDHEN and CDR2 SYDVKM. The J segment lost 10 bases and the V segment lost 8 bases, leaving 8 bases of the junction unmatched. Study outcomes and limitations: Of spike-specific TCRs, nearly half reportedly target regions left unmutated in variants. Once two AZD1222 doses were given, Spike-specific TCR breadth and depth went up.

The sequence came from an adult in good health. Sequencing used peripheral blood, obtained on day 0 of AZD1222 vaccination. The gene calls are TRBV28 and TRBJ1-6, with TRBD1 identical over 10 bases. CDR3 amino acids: CASSPGQGRSPLHF. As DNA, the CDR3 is TGTGCCAGCTCCCCGGGACAGGGGCGGTCACCCCTCCACTTT.